The rows below give T cell receptor beta chains drawn from one sample of a study of human T cells and chemical hapten exposure. TCRdb used MiXCR to reprocess the RACE reads, holding one entry per CDR3 protein. The sample includes tens of thousands of distinct CDR3 sequences, approximately 8.6% of them seen just once. Here the sequenced sample was whole blood, taken in connection with sensitization to the hapten diphenylcyclopropenone (DPC). The origin of the receptors is a woman between 35 and 50 years old with alopecia areata. Some clones in this sample may be carry-over from other donors' samples. The CDR3 runs from the conserved cysteine through the conserved F or W. A D gene is named only where the DNA matches it firmly. Some rows mark clone size as missing; the rest say once, few, many or name a class of expanded clone.

j_call | v_call | clone_size | d_call | cdr3_aa | cdr3_nt
TRBJ1-5 | TRBV20-1 | few | . | CSAREIGQPQHF | TGCAGTGCTAGAGAAATCGGGCAGCCCCAGCATTTT
TRBJ2-1 | TRBV2 | many | . | CASRRLAYNEQFF | TGTGCCAGCAGAAGACTCGCCTACAATGAGCAGTTCTTC
TRBJ1-5 | TRBV5-1 | few | TRBD1 | CASSPRGIENYSNQPQHF | TGCGCCAGCAGCCCCAGGGGGATCGAAAACTATAGCAATCAGCCCCAGCATTTT
TRBJ1-3 | TRBV12-3/TRBV12-4 | many | . | CASIQWGGGNTIYF | TGTGCCAGCATCCAATGGGGTGGTGGAAACACCATATATTTT
TRBJ1-4 | TRBV2 | many | . | CASSGHGEAGEKLFF | TGTGCCAGCAGTGGCCACGGAGAAGCCGGTGAAAAACTGTTTTTT
TRBJ2-7 | TRBV7-8 | few | TRBD1 | CASSHRQGQFSLAPYEQYF | TGTGCCAGCAGCCACCGACAGGGACAATTCTCCCTAGCTCCCTACGAGCAGTACTTC
TRBJ2-7 | TRBV18 | few | . | CASSATAIYEQYF | TGTGCCAGCTCTGCGACTGCAATCTACGAGCAGTACTTC
TRBJ1-1 | TRBV2 | many | TRBD1 | CAFRQGLWNTEAFF | TGTGCCTTTCGACAGGGGTTATGGAACACTGAAGCTTTCTTT
TRBJ1-2 | TRBV28 | few | . | CASNSQGLFYGYTF | TGTGCCAGCAACTCACAGGGACTCTTCTATGGCTACACCTTC
TRBJ1-5 | TRBV3-1 | many | TRBD1 | CASSQEAPGQGSNQPQHF | TGTGCCAGCAGCCAAGAGGCGCCGGGACAGGGTAGCAATCAGCCCCAGCATTTT
TRBJ2-7 | TRBV20-1 | . | TRBD2 | CSARAGGGLPYEQYF | TGCAGTGCTAGAGCGGGGGGTGGACTACCCTACGAGCAGTACTTC
TRBJ2-7 | TRBV27 | many | TRBD2 | CASSRKGLAGGYEQYF | TGTGCCAGCAGCAGGAAAGGACTAGCGGGGGGCTACGAGCAGTACTTC
TRBJ2-3 | TRBV7-9 | many | TRBD2 | CASSPVGGVSTDTQYF | TGTGCCAGCAGCCCCGTTGGGGGGGTTAGCACAGATACGCAGTATTTT
TRBJ1-1 | TRBV29-1 | few | . | CSVEGLAGVTEAFF | TGCAGCGTTGAAGGGCTCGCCGGGGTTACTGAAGCTTTCTTT
TRBJ2-7 | TRBV29-1 | many | . | CSVVRGSIEYF | TGCAGCGTGGTCAGGGGCAGTATAGAGTACTTC
TRBJ2-6 | TRBV4-1 | . | TRBD1 | CASSPYRDRHSGANVLTF | TGCGCCAGCAGCCCCTACCGGGACAGACACTCTGGGGCCAACGTCCTGACTTTC
TRBJ1-6 | TRBV6-2/TRBV6-3 | many | . | CASSAGGAHSPLHF | TGTGCCAGCAGTGCCGGGGGGGCGCATTCACCCCTCCACTTT
TRBJ2-5 | TRBV29-1 | many | TRBD1 | CSVEDGTDQETQYF | TGCAGCGTTGAAGACGGGACAGACCAAGAGACCCAGTACTTC
TRBJ2-3 | TRBV2 | many | TRBD1 | CASNGQGRDTQYF | TGTGCCAGCAACGGACAGGGAAGAGATACGCAGTATTTT
TRBJ1-2 | TRBV6-1 | many | . | CASTFGGNGYYGYTF | TGTGCCAGCACCTTCGGAGGGAACGGTTACTATGGCTACACCTTC
TRBJ1-2 | TRBV29-1 | . | TRBD1 | CSIQGAIGYTF | TGCAGCATACAGGGGGCTATTGGCTACACCTTC
TRBJ1-2 | TRBV3-1 | many | TRBD1 | CASRLWTGRGGYTF | TGTGCCAGCAGACTATGGACAGGGCGAGGAGGCTACACCTTC
TRBJ1-1 | TRBV4-2 | many | . | CASSQVPGGTAEAFF | TGTGCCAGCAGCCAAGTCCCGGGGGGGACTGCTGAAGCTTTCTTT
TRBJ2-3 | TRBV20-1 | . | . | CSARDPGSTDTQYF | TGCAGTGCTAGAGATCCTGGCAGCACAGATACGCAGTATTTT
TRBJ1-2 | TRBV9 | many | TRBD1 | CASSVGGTGIANYGYTF | TGTGCCAGCAGCGTAGGTGGGACAGGCATAGCTAACTATGGCTACACCTTC
TRBJ2-2 | TRBV30 | few | TRBD2 | CAWRTGLARVRGELFF | TGTGCCTGGAGGACCGGACTAGCTAGAGTACGCGGGGAGCTGTTTTTT
TRBJ2-1 | TRBV7-2 | many | . | CASSLAYGEYNEQFF | TGTGCCAGCAGCTTAGCGTATGGGGAGTACAATGAGCAGTTCTTC
TRBJ2-2 | TRBV3-2 | few | . | CASSQGWLRDGSSTGELFF | TGTGCCAGCAGCCAAGGGTGGTTGAGGGACGGTAGCAGCACCGGGGAGCTGTTTTTT
TRBJ1-5 | TRBV2 | medium-sized | . | CASSEDYQPQHF | TGTGCCAGCAGTGAGGACTATCAGCCCCAGCATTTT
TRBJ1-1 | TRBV5-1 | . | . | CASSFGGGDTEAFF | TGCGCCAGCAGCTTTGGGGGAGGAGACACTGAAGCTTTCTTT
TRBJ2-2 | TRBV5-6 | many | TRBD2 | CASSTTSGYTGELFF | TGTGCCAGCAGCACAACTAGCGGATACACCGGGGAGCTGTTTTTT
TRBJ2-1 | TRBV19 | few | TRBD2 | CASTRGLAGYNEQFF | TGTGCCAGTACGCGGGGGCTAGCGGGGTACAATGAGCAGTTCTTC
TRBJ1-6 | TRBV6-5 | few | . | CASSWEGESPLHF | TGTGCCAGCAGTTGGGAGGGGGAGTCACCCCTCCACTTT
TRBJ1-1 | TRBV12-5 | . | . | CASGLDLLTEAFF | TGTGCTAGTGGTTTGGATCTTTTGACTGAAGCTTTCTTT
TRBJ2-5 | TRBV12-3/TRBV12-4 | few | . | CASSYAGSGETQYF | TGTGCCAGCAGCTACGCGGGATCCGGGGAGACCCAGTACTTC
TRBJ2-5 | TRBV28 | . | . | CASSLLAGLYQETQYF | TGTGCCAGCAGTTTATTGGCGGGCCTTTACCAAGAGACCCAGTACTTC
TRBJ2-5 | TRBV29-1 | . | . | CSAGDVYETQYF | TGCAGCGCCGGAGATGTTTACGAGACCCAGTACTTC
TRBJ2-3 | TRBV29-1 | once | TRBD2 | CSAGGPRTDTQYF | TGCAGCGCGGGGGGGCCCCGCACAGATACGCAGTATTTT
TRBJ1-4 | TRBV12-3/TRBV12-4 | many | TRBD1 | CASNPGGRNEKLFF | TGTGCCAGCAATCCAGGGGGACGGAATGAAAAACTGTTTTTT
TRBJ2-3 | TRBV7-9 | many | . | CASSLSGTSTDTQYF | TGTGCCAGCAGCTTATCCGGGACTAGCACAGATACGCAGTATTTT
TRBJ2-3 | TRBV7-6 | few | TRBD2 | CVSSYSGAQEDTQYF | TGTGTCAGCAGCTATAGCGGGGCTCAAGAAGATACGCAGTATTTT
TRBJ1-3 | TRBV29-1 | few | . | CSALSPRGHTIYF | TGCAGCGCACTCTCCCCCAGGGGCCACACCATATATTTT
TRBJ2-7 | TRBV20-1 | many | . | CSARPGQRNEQYF | TGCAGTGCTCGACCCGGACAGCGGAACGAGCAGTACTTC
TRBJ2-7 | TRBV7-2 | . | TRBD2 | CASSLGTSGKYEQYF | TGTGCCAGCAGCTTAGGGACTAGCGGCAAATACGAGCAGTACTTC
TRBJ2-5 | TRBV5-1 | many | . | CASSLGQSQETQYF | TGCGCCAGCAGCTTGGGACAATCCCAAGAGACCCAGTACTTC
TRBJ2-1 | TRBV20-1 | . | . | CSAQRGGGLGRGTSYNEQFF | TGCAGTGCTCAGAGGGGCGGCGGTCTCGGCAGGGGGACTTCCTACAATGAGCAGTTCTTC
TRBJ2-1 | TRBV5-1 | . | . | CASSWGTNEQFF | TGCGCCAGCAGCTGGGGGACGAATGAGCAGTTCTTC
TRBJ1-1 | TRBV5-6 | few | TRBD1 | CASSFGTGANTEAFF | TGTGCCAGCAGCTTCGGGACAGGGGCGAACACTGAAGCTTTCTTT
TRBJ2-1 | TRBV6-4 | many | TRBD2 | CASRETSLDVNEQFF | TGTGCCAGCAGAGAGACTAGCTTGGACGTCAATGAGCAGTTCTTC
TRBJ1-2 | TRBV12-3/TRBV12-4 | . | . | CASSGASAGASYGYTF | TGTGCCAGCAGCGGGGCTAGCGCAGGGGCGAGCTATGGCTACACCTTC
TRBJ2-2 | TRBV20-1 | . | . | CSARTSWTGELFF | TGCAGTGCTAGGACTAGTTGGACCGGGGAGCTGTTTTTT
TRBJ2-1 | TRBV4-3 | many | . | CASSQDIGLREQFF | TGCGCCAGCAGCCAAGATATTGGCCTTCGGGAGCAGTTCTTC
TRBJ2-3 | TRBV2 | few | . | CASKRGRGFSADTQYF | TGTGCCAGCAAACGGGGCAGGGGTTTCAGCGCAGATACGCAGTATTTT